Listed below are T cell receptor beta chains from one sample, sequenced in a study of blood T cell repertoires in COVID-19. The method was immunoSEQ multiplex PCR; TCRdb's version includes in-frame clones alone and lacks a portion of them. Here the sample spans about 110,000 clones, approximately 68% being singletons. Material: peripheral blood. These receptors were taken from a woman aged 55-69 years with acute or convalescent COVID-19. The CDR3 runs from the conserved cysteine through the conserved F or W. The D gene is left open where the match is weak. A row's size may be missing; if present it is once, few, many or a size class.

TRBJ1-2 . TRBV6-5 13 TRBD1 TGTGCCACACTGACAGGGACGACCTATGGCTACACCTTC CATLTGTTYGYTF
TRBJ1-2 many TRBV12-3/TRBV12-4 13 . TGTGCCAGCAGTTTAGCAGGAGAAGGTGGCTACACCTTC CASSLAGEGGYTF
TRBJ1-2 . TRBV6-6 16 . TGTGCCAGCACCAAAGGTGGACTACCCTTGGTGTATGGCTACACCTTC CASTKGGLPLVYGYTF
TRBJ1-2 . TRBV12-3/TRBV12-4 13 . TGTGCCAGCAGTCCCAGGGGTTTTCGGGGCTACACCTTC CASSPRGFRGYTF
TRBJ2-3 few TRBV28 13 TRBD2 TGTGCCAGCAGTTTAGTACAGCGGGGTACGCAGTATTTT CASSLVQRGTQYF
TRBJ1-2 . TRBV10-3 13 . TGTGGGATAGGACAGACAATCTTCTATGGCTACACCTTC CGIGQTIFYGYTF
TRBJ1-2 . TRBV2 14 TRBD1 TGTGCCAGCAGTGGTACAGGGGGCGCGGGTGGCTACACCTTC CASSGTGGAGGYTF
TRBJ2-5 . TRBV9 14 . TGTGCCAGCAGCGCACAGACTAGTAGGGAGACCCAGTACTTC CASSAQTSRETQYF
TRBJ2-5 . TRBV7-2 15 TRBD2 TGTGCCAGCAGCCCAGGACTAGCGGGGGGCGAGACCCAGTACTTC CASSPGLAGGETQYF
TRBJ2-6 . TRBV7-3 17 . TGTGCCAGCAGCTTAGTTTTCCGGGACTCTGGGGCCAACGTCCTGACTTTC CASSLVFRDSGANVLTF
TRBJ1-5 once TRBV19 16 . TGTGCCAGTAGTCACTTATTTACAGGGAGCAATCAGCCCCAGCATTTT CASSHLFTGSNQPQHF
TRBJ2-5 . TRBV7-2 15 . TGTGCCAGCAGCTTAACCCCCAGGGGTCAAGAGACCCAGTACTTC CASSLTPRGQETQYF
TRBJ1-6 . TRBV12-2 15 . TGTGCAAGTCGCTTAGTGTGGACAGCCTATTCACCCCTCCACTTT CASRLVWTAYSPLHF
TRBJ2-5 . TRBV28 13 TRBD1 TGTGCCAGCAGTTTAACAGGGGAAGAGACCCAGTACTTC CASSLTGEETQYF
TRBJ2-2 . TRBV5-4 15 . TGTGCCAGCAGCCTGGGGGGGCTTGGCACCGGGGAGCTGTTTTTT CASSLGGLGTGELFF
TRBJ1-6 . TRBV5-8 16 . TGTGCCAGCAGCTTGTCCGTACTCGTTCGGGATTCACCCCTCCACTTT CASSLSVLVRDSPLHF